This T cell receptor (beta chain) was documented in a study of T cell changes during pregnancy in multiple sclerosis. There are a few counts of this clone. Measured with immunoSEQ multiplex PCR; TCRdb has only the in-frame clones, and not every one. The sample has roughly 110,000 clones, 80% to 95% seen once; the top ten hold about 0.78%. This CDR3 contains 14 residues. Trimming shortened V by 5 bases and J by 0 bases, and 10 bases separated the two germline ends. CDR1 and CDR2 (germline): LNHDA, SQIVND (reference sequence). This chain joins TRBV19 and TRBJ1-1, with D possibly being TRBD1 (5 bases). The sequence came from a female donor in good health, enrolled as a control in a pregnancy study. This specimen consisted of peripheral blood, obtained in the third trimester of pregnancy. CDR3 nucleotide sequence: TGTGCCAGTAGTTCGGGACTGCTGAACACTGAAGCTTTCTTT. Protein: CASSSGLLNTEAFF.